This T cell receptor beta chain was recovered during a study of shared clonotypes between healthy human individuals. Clones were sequenced by immunoSEQ multiplex PCR, and TCRdb holds only the in-frame ones, with some missing. This table has over 1.4 million clones, 95% to 97% appearing once. V dropped 5 bases and J dropped 4 bases, with 12 bases sitting between them. CDR3 length: 14 amino acids. In germline, CDR1 is MNHEY, CDR2 SMNVEV (reference sequence). The material sequenced was naive CD4+ T cells sorted from blood. This sample's subset: CD45RA+ positively selected. The chain uses TRBV27 and TRBJ2-1, with D uncertain. The receptor was isolated from a man aged 25 to 45 in good health. The CDR3 bases are TGTGCCAGCAGTCGACGACTCTCATACAATGAGCAGTTCTTC. Its translation: CASSRRLSYNEQFF.